The clone carrying this TCR beta chain was recorded a few times. A second PCR of about 6 to 11 cycles used a sample-barcoded 5' primer and a J-beta primer mix. One entry per CDR3 protein, called by TCRdb with MiXCR from the 5' RACE reads. The table has about 1.7 million distinct CDR3 sequences, approximately 30% seen once. CDR1 and CDR2 (germline): SEHNR, FQNEAQ (reference sequence). CDR3 length: 14 residues. The record originates from a study of blood T cells in healthy people across ages. The sequenced sample was blood. The clonotype originates from a woman in her 30s in good health. The chain recombines TRBV7-9 with TRBJ2-5; D not resolved. Gene TRBJ2-7 matches the end of the DNA better, so the J call may be wrong. CDR3 DNA sequence: TGTGCCAGCAGCTTGGGATCGACATTCGACGAGCAGTACTTC. Translating gives CASSLGSTFDEQYF.